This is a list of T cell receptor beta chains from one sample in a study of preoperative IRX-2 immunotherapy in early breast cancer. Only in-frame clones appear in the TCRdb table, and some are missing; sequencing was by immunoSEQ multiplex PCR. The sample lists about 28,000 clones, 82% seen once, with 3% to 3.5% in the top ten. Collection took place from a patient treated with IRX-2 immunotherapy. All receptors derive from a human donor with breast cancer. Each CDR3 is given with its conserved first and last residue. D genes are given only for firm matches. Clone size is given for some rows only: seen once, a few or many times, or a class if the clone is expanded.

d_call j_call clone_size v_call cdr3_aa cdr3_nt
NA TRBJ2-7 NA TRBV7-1 CASSLLRAGSYEQYF TGTGCCAGCAGCCTCCTCAGGGCAGGGAGCTACGAGCAGTACTTC
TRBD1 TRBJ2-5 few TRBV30 CAWKRPGQGLETQYF TGTGCCTGGAAGAGACCGGGACAGGGCCTGGAGACCCAGTACTTC
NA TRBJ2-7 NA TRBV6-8 CASSYPPRGEQYF TGTGCCAGCAGTTACCCCCCCCGGGGCGAGCAGTACTTC
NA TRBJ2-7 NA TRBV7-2 CASSLVGPREQYF TGTGCCAGCAGCTTAGTGGGACCCCGAGAGCAGTACTTC
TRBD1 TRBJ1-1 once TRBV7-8 CASSLGTGGEVFF TGTGCCAGCAGCTTAGGGACAGGGGGGGAAGTTTTCTTT
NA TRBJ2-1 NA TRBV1 CASSQDQGGRRMFF TGCGCCAGCAGCCAAGACCAAGGGGGGAGGCGTATGTTCTTC
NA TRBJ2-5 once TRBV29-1 CSVEGGPTYQETQYF TGCAGCGTTGAAGGGGGACCTACGTACCAAGAGACCCAGTACTTC
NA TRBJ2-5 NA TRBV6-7 CASGRRETQYF TGTGCCAGCGGCCGCCGAGAGACCCAGTACTTC
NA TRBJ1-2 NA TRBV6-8 CASSYSNGGRNGYTF TGTGCCAGCAGTTACTCGAATGGGGGACGGAATGGCTACACCTTC
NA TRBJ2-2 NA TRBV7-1 CASSLYGAGELFF TGTGCCAGCAGCTTATATGGGGCCGGGGAGCTGTTTTTT
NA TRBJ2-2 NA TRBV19 CASSIGAGAGELFF TGTGCCAGTAGTATCGGGGCTGGGGCCGGGGAGCTGTTTTTT
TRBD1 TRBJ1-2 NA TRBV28 CASSSTGYGYTF TGTGCCAGCAGCTCGACAGGGTATGGCTACACCTTC
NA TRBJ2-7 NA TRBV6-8 CASSYLGAKNEQYF TGTGCCAGCAGTTACCTGGGAGCGAAGAACGAGCAGTACTTC
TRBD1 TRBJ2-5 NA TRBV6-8 CAIRSGQGTETQYF TGTGCCATCAGATCGGGACAGGGGACAGAGACCCAGTACTTC
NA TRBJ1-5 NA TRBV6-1 CASSEGRVNQPQHF TGTGCCAGCAGTGAAGGCAGGGTTAATCAGCCCCAGCATTTT
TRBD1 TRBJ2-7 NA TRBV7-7 CASSFGQGTYEQYF TGTGCCAGCAGCTTCGGACAGGGAACCTACGAGCAGTACTTC
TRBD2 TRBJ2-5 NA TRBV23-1 CASSQDRLAVQETQYF TGCGCCAGCAGCCAAGACCGCCTAGCGGTTCAAGAGACCCAGTACTTC
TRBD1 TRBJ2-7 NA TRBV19 CASSRDRGLMYEQYF TGTGCCAGTAGCCGGGACAGGGGGCTGATGTACGAGCAGTACTTC
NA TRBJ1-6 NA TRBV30 CAWTGDPYNSPLHF TGTGCCTGGACCGGGGACCCCTATAATTCACCCCTCCACTTT
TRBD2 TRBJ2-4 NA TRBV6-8 CASSYSGLAENIQYF TGTGCCAGCAGTTACTCTGGGCTAGCGGAAAACATTCAGTACTTC
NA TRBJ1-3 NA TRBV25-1 CASSQTASSGNTIYF TGTGCCAGCAGTCAAACAGCTAGCTCTGGAAACACCATATATTTT
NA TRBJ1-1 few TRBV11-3 CASSLPQGNTEAFF TGTGCCAGCAGCTTACCACAGGGGAACACTGAAGCTTTCTTT
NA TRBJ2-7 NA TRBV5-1 CASSFQSDRDGSSYEQYF TGCGCCAGCAGCTTCCAGTCCGACCGGGACGGCAGCTCCTACGAGCAGTACTTC